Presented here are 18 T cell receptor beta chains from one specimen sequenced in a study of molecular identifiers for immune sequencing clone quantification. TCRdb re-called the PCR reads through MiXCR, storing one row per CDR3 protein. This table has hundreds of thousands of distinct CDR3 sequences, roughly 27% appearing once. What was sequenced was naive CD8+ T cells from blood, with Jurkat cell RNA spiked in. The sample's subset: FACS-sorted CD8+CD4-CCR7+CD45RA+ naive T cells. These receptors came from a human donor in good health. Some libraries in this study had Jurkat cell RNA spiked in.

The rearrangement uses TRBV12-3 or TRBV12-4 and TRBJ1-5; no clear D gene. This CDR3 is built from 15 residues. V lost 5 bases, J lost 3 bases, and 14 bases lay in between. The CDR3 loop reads CASSSLGVNNQPQHF. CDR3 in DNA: TGTGCCAGCAGTAGTTTAGGCGTAAACAATCAGCCCCAGCATTTT.

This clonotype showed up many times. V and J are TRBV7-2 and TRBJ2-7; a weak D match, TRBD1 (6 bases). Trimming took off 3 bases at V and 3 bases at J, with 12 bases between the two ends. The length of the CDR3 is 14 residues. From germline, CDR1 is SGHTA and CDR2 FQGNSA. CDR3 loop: CASSLGTQVYEQYF. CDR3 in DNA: TGTGCCAGCAGCTTGGGGACACAAGTCTACGAGCAGTACTTC.

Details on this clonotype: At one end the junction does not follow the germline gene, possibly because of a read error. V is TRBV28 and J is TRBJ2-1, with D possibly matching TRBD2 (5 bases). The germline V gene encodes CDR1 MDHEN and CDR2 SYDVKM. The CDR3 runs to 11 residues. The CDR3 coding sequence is TGTGCCTGCAGTTTTTCGGGGGAGCAGTTCTTC. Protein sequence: CACSFSGEQFF. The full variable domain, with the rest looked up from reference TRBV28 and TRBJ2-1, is DVKVTQSSRYLVKRTGEKVFLECVQDMDHENMFWYRQDPGLGLRLIYFSYDVKMKEKGDIPEGYSVSREKKERFSLILESASTNQTSMYLCACSFSGEQFFGPGTRLTVL.

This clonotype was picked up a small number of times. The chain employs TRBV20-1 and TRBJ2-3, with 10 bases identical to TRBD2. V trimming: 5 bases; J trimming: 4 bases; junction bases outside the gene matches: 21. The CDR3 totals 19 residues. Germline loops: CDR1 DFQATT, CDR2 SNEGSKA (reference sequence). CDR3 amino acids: CSAPRWLAGEVEVADTQYF. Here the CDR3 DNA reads TGCAGTGCTCCAAGGTGGCTAGCGGGAGAGGTTGAGGTGGCAGATACGCAGTATTTT.

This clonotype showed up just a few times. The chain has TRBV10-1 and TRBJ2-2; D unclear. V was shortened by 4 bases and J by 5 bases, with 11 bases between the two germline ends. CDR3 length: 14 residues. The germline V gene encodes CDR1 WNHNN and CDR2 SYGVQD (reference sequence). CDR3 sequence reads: CASSANDGTGELFF. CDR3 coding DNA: TGCGCCAGCAGTGCCAACGATGGGACCGGGGAGCTGTTTTTT.

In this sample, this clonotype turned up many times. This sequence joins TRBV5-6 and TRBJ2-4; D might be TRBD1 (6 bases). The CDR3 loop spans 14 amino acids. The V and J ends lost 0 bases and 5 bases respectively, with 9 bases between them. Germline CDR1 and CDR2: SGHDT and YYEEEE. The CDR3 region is CASSLAQGQNIQYF. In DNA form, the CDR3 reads TGTGCCAGCAGCTTGGCACAGGGCCAAAACATTCAGTACTTC. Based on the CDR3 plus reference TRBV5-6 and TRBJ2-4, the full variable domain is DAGVTQSPTHLIKTRGQQVTLRCSPKSGHDTVSWYQQALGQGPQFIFQYYEEEERQRGNFPDRFSGHQFPNYSSELNVNALLLGDSALYLCASSLAQGQNIQYFGAGTRLSVL.

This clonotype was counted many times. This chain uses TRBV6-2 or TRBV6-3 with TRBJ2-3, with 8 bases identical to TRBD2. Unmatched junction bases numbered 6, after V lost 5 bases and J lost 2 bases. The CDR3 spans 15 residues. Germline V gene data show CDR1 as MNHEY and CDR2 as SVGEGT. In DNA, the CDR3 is TGTGCCAGCAGTGTACTAGCGGAGACCACAGATACGCAGTATTTT. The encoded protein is CASSVLAETTDTQYF.

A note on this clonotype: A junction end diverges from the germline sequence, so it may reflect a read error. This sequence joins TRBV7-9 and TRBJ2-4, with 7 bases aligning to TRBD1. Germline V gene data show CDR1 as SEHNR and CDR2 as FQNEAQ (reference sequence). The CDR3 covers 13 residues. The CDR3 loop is CTSSLVQGDIQYF. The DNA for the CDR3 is TGTACCAGCAGCCTAGTTCAGGGGGACATTCAGTACTTC. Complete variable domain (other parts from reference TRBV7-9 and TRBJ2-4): DTGVSQNPRHKITKRGQNVTFRCDPISEHNRLYWYRQTLGQGPEFLTYFQNEAQLEKSRLLSDRFSAERPKGSFSTLEIQRTEQGDSAMYLCTSSLVQGDIQYFGAGTRLSVL.

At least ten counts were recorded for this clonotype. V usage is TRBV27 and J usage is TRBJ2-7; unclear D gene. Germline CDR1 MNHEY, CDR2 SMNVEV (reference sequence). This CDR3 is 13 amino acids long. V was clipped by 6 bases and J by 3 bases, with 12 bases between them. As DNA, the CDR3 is TGTGCCAGCAGCTCCAGCCGAAGCTACGAGCAGTACTTC. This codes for CASSSSRSYEQYF.

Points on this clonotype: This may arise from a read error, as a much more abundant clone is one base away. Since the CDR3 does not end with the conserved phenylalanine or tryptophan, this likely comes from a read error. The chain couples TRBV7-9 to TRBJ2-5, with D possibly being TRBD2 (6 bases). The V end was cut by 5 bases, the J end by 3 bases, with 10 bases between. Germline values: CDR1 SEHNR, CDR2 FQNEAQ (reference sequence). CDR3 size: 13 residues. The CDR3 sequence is CASSPKREETQYL. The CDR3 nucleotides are TGTGCCAGCAGCCCAAAGCGGGAAGAGACCCAGTACCTC.

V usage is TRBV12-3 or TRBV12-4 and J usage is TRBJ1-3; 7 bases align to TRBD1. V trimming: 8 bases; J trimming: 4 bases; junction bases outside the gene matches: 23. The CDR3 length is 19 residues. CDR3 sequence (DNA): TGTGCCAGCGGCGGACTGGGGGACAGTACTTACTTAGCGGGAAACACCATATATTTT. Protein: CASGGLGDSTYLAGNTIYF.

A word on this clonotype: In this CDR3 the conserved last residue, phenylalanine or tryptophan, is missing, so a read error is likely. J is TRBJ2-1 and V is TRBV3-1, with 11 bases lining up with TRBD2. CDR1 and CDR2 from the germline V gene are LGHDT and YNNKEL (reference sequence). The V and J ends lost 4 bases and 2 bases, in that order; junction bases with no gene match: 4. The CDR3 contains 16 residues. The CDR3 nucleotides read TGTGCCAGCAGCCGGGATAGCGGGGGGGCCTACAATGAGCAGTTCCTC. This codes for CASSRDSGGAYNEQFL.

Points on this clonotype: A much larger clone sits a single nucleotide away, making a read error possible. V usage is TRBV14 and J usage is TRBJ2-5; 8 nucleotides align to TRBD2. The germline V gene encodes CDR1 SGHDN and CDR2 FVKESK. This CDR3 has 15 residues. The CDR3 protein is CVSSQEFGRAQTQYF. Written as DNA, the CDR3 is TGTGTCAGCAGCCAAGAATTCGGGAGGGCGCAGACCCAGTACTTC.

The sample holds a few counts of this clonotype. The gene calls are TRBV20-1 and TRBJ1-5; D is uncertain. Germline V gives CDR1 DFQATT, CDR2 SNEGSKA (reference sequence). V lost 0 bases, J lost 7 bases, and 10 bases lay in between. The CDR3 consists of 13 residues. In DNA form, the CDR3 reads TGCAGTGCTAGAGAATTGCTGGGGCAGCCCCAGCATTTT. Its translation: CSARELLGQPQHF.

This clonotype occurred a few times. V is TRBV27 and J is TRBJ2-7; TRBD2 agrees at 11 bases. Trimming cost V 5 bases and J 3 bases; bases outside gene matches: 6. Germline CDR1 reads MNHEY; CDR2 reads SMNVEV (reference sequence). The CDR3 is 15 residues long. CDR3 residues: CASSTLAGDVYEQYF. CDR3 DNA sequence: TGTGCCAGCAGTACACTAGCGGGAGACGTCTACGAGCAGTACTTC.

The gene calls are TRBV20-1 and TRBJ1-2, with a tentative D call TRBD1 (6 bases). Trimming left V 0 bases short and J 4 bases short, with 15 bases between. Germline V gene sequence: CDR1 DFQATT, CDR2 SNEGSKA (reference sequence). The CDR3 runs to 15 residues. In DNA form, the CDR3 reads TGCAGTGCTAGAGATCACCCCGACAGGCCCTATGGCTACACCTTC. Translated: CSARDHPDRPYGYTF.

The CDR3 loop is CASSPLPGSGGPEETQYF. CDR3 sequence (DNA): TGTGCCAGCTCACCACTCCCTGGATCAGGAGGGCCAGAGGAGACCCAGTACTTC. This chain connects TRBV18 to TRBJ2-5; TRBD2 might be the D (6 bases). The CDR3 consists of 18 residues. Germline CDR1 reads KGHSH; CDR2 reads LQKENI. Trimming removed 1 base at V and 5 bases at J, with 23 bases between.

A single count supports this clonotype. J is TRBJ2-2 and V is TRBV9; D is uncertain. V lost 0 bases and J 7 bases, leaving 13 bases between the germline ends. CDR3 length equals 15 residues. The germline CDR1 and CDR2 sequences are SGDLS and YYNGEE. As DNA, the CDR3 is TGTGCCAGCAGCGTAGGGTCAATTAGCATCGGGGAGCTGTTTTTT. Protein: CASSVGSISIGELFF.